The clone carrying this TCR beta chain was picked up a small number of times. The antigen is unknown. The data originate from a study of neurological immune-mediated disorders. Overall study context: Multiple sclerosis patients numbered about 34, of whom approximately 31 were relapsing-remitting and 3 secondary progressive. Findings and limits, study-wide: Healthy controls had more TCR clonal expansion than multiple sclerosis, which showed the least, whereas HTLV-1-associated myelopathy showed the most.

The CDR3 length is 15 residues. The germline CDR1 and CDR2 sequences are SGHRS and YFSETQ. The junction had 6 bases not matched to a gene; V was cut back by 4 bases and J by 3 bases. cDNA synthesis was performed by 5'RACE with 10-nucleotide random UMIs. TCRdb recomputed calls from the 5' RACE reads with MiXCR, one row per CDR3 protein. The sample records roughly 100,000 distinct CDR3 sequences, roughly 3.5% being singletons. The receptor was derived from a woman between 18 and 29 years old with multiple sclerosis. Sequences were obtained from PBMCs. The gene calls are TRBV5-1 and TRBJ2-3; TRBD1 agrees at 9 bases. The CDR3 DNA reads TGCGCCAGCAGCCCTCACAGGGGGCGAACAGATACGCAGTATTTT. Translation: CASSPHRGRTDTQYF. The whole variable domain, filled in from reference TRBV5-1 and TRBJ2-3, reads KAGVTQTPRYLIKTRGQQVTLSCSPISGHRSVSWYQQTPGQGLQFLFEYFSETQRNKGNFPGRFSGRQFSNSRSEMNVSTLELGDSALYLCASSPHRGRTDTQYFGPGTRLTVL.